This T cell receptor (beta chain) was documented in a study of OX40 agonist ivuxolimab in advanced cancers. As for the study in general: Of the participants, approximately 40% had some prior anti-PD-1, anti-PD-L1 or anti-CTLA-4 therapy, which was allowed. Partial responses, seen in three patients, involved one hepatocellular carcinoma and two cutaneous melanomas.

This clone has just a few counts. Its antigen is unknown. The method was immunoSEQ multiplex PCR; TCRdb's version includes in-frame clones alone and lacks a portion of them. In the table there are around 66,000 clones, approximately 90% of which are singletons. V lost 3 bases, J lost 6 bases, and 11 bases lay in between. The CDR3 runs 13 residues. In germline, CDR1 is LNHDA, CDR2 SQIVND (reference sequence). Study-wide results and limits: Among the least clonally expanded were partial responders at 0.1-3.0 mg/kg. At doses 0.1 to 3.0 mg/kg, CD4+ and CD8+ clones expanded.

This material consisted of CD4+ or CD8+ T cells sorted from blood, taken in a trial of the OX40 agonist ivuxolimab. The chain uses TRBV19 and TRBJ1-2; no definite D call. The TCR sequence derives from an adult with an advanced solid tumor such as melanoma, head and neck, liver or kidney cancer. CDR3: CASSMGGPDGYTF. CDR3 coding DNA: TGTGCCAGTAGTATGGGAGGACCGGATGGCTACACCTTC.